The 9 T cell receptor beta chains below all came from one sample that was sequenced in a study of graft-versus-host responses after intestinal transplantation. TCRdb's table, derived via immunoSEQ multiplex PCR, lists solely in-frame clones and lacks some. Here the sample spans about 110,000 clones, 90% to 95% being singletons. No antigen has been identified for these receptors. The sequencing here drew on unstimulated CD4+ T cells sorted from spleen or lymph node cells, taken before transplant. The source is a human donor who was the organ donor for an intestinal transplant.

The chain is built from TRBV30 and TRBJ2-1, with 11 bases aligning to TRBD2. The trim removed 3 bases at V and 8 bases at J, leaving 3 bases unmatched. This CDR3 is built from 13 residues. The germline gives CDR1 GTSNPN, CDR2 SVGIG (reference sequence). The DNA for the CDR3 is TGTGCCTGGAGCCCGGGACTAGCGGATGAGCAGTTCTTC. Residues: CAWSPGLADEQFF. Drawing the rest from reference TRBV30 and TRBJ2-1, the complete variable domain is SQTIHQWPATLVQPVGSPLSLECTVEGTSNPNLYWYRQAAGRGLQLLFYSVGIGQISSEVPQNLSASRPQDRQFILSSKKLLLSDSGFYLCAWSPGLADEQFFGPGTRLTVL.

The V and J genes are TRBV4-1 and TRBJ2-2; 14 positions match TRBD2. Germline V gene data show CDR1 as MGHRA and CDR2 as YSYEKL. J was trimmed by 5 bases and V by 0 bases; bases with no gene match: 8. The CDR3 is made up of 19 amino acids. CDR3 sequence (DNA): TGCGCCAGCAGCCAAGAGGGGGGACTAGCGGGAGAGGGTACCGGGGAGCTGTTTTTT. The encoded protein is CASSQEGGLAGEGTGELFF.

This clone was detected a few times. The chain recombines TRBV19 with TRBJ1-5; D might be TRBD1 (5 bases). The germline V and J ends were trimmed by 6 bases and 1 base, with 10 bases remaining between them. CDR3 size: 14 residues. Germline CDR1 is LNHDA and CDR2 is SQIVND (reference sequence). This chain's CDR3 is CASRGETSNQPQHF. The CDR3 region has the DNA TGTGCCAGTAGGGGGGAAACAAGCAATCAGCCCCAGCATTTT.

The J gene is TRBJ2-7, the V gene TRBV11-1, with TRBD1 matching 11 bases. Germline V gives CDR1 SGHAT, CDR2 FQDESV (reference sequence). The CDR3 loop spans 15 amino acids. V lost 5 bases, J lost 2 bases, and 5 bases stayed unmatched. The CDR3 DNA follows: TGTGCCAGCAGCCCCCGGACAGGGGGCGCCTACGAGCAGTACTTC. Amino acid sequence: CASSPRTGGAYEQYF.

The rearrangement links TRBV7-6 to TRBJ2-1; D possibly corresponds to TRBD2 (6 bases). The ends were cut back, 4 bases at V and 4 bases at J, with 8 bases in the middle. The CDR3 sequence is 13 residues long. Per the germline V gene, CDR1 is SGHVS and CDR2 is FNYEAQ. The CDR3 nucleotides read TGTGCCAGCAGCTCCGGGACTTACAATGAGCAGTTCTTC. Protein product: CASSSGTYNEQFF.

The V and J genes are TRBV30 and TRBJ2-7; unclear D gene. CDR1 is GTSNPN, CDR2 SVGIG, per germline (reference sequence). CDR3 length: 14 residues. V was pared by 0 bases and J by 6 bases, with 15 bases between. CDR3 loop: CAWSVPGRVGEQYF. The CDR3 DNA follows: TGTGCCTGGAGTGTACCTGGACGGGTGGGCGAGCAGTACTTC.

This chain's CDR3 is CASSIDGHTDTQYF. The DNA of the CDR3 is TGTGCCAGTAGTATAGATGGCCACACAGATACGCAGTATTTT. The chain carries TRBV19 and TRBJ2-3; D not certain. This CDR3 comprises 14 residues. Between the trimmed V and J ends, which lost 0 bases and 2 bases, there was a span of 6 bases. Germline V gene data show CDR1 as LNHDA and CDR2 as SQIVND (reference sequence).

This sequence joins TRBV29-1 and TRBJ1-2, with 7 bases aligning to TRBD1. This CDR3 is built from 16 residues. Germline loops: CDR1 SQVTM, CDR2 ANQGSEA. J was trimmed by 0 bases and V by 8 bases; bases with no gene match: 15. The CDR3 spells CSNPWTGKSSNYGYTF. The CDR3 DNA reads TGCAGCAACCCGTGGACAGGAAAAAGCTCTAACTATGGCTACACCTTC.

This chain uses TRBV11-2 with TRBJ2-7; D gene unclear. The CDR3 spans 15 residues. V was clipped by 5 bases and J by 2 bases, with 16 bases between them. CDR1 and CDR2 (germline): SGHAT, FQNNGV. The CDR3 spells CASSTSGDGTYEQYF. CDR3 nucleotide sequence: TGTGCCAGCAGCACTTCGGGCGACGGAACCTACGAGCAGTACTTC.